This T cell receptor (beta chain) was identified in a study of blood T cell repertoires in COVID-19. Across the study: From the United States, Italy and Spain came samples of acute and convalescent COVID-19.

Germline CDR1 and CDR2: SGHTS and YDEGEE. CDR3 length: 15 residues. Trimming removed 1 base at V and 7 bases at J, with 15 bases between. Data came from immunoSEQ multiplex PCR; TCRdb stores just in-frame clones and leaves some out. Found here are about 290,000 clones, about 82% of them singletons; the top ten hold around 4%. The chain has TRBV5-8 and TRBJ1-5, with a weak D call TRBD1 (5 bases). This TCR derives from a woman between 50 and 59 years old with active or convalescent COVID-19. The sequenced sample consisted of peripheral blood. CDR3 sequence (DNA): TGTGCCAGCAGCTTGTCCCAGGGTTCGGTGCAGCCCCAGCATTTT. Protein: CASSLSQGSVQPQHF.